The present TCR beta chain was sequenced within a study of blood T cell repertoires in COVID-19. At the level of the study: Sites across the United States, Italy and Spain contributed samples from acute and convalescent COVID-19.

The ends were cut back, 4 bases at V and 6 bases at J, with 19 bases in the middle. The CDR3 runs 16 residues. CDR1 and CDR2 from the germline V gene are SGHDT and YYEEEE. Participants, about 18 to 90 years old, spanned approximately 26 US areas. Cohorts were determined from participant-reported clinical history. Profiled with immunoSEQ multiplex PCR; TCRdb holds only in-frame clones, not every one. The sample lists 400,000 to 500,000 clones; approximately 91% were seen once. The rearrangement joins TRBV5-6 to TRBJ2-2; weak D call: TRBD2 (7 bases). The specimen was PBMCs or T cells enriched from blood (not recorded which). This TCR came from a young woman who had been exposed to COVID-19. The CDR3 bases are TGTGCCAGCAGCCCAGGGTCGGGGGGCTCCTCCGGGGAGCTGTTTTTT. Its protein is CASSPGSGGSSGELFF.